The clone carrying this TCR beta chain came up many times. These data come from a study of regulatory T cells in long-lasting Graves disease. As for time point: newly diagnosed GD, antithyroid drugs for less than 3 months. PBMC RNA was the source of the TCR library. Construction of TCR beta libraries relied on iRepertoire HTBI primers and on Arm-PCR targeting CDR3 regions. In TCRdb, the multiplex PCR reads were re-called with MiXCR into one record per CDR3 protein. There are about 350,000 distinct CDR3 sequences in the sample; 16% occur only once, and 25% to 30% lies in the top ten. The same specimen was also included in a second study, on T cells in Graves' hyperthyroidism and ophthalmopathy. According to that study: The diagnoses drew upon clinical symptoms, serum thyroxine and TRAb, thyroid ultrasound and orbital computed tomography. Carried out on the TCR CDR3, a first-round RT-PCR used the HTBI primer set.

The TCR was taken from a man aged 40-49 years with Graves disease. Material: peripheral blood mononuclear cells (PBMCs), obtained at new diagnosis, from a patient treated with antithyroid drugs.

CDR3 sequence reads: CSALGDREEPYEQYF. CDR3 in DNA: TGCAGCGCCCTTGGGGACAGGGAGGAACCCTACGAGCAGTACTTC. J is TRBJ2-7 and V is TRBV29-1; 9 bases match TRBD1. Per the germline V gene, CDR1 is SQVTM and CDR2 is ANQGSEA. The CDR3 has 15 residues. J was trimmed by 2 bases and V by 7 bases; bases with no gene match: 12.